The present TCR beta chain was sequenced within a study of cytomegalovirus exposure and HLA in healthy donors. Concerning this clone itself: Its antigen remains unidentified.

Whole-study results and caveats: Common viral pathogens seemed, in a later analysis, to connect with several of the most significant clusters.

PCR involved 60 Vbeta and 13 Jbeta primers. Sequencing was performed with immunoSEQ multiplex PCR; in TCRdb, only in-frame clones are kept and a portion is missing. The sample holds more than 100,000 clones, around 66% seen once. This CDR3 region has 13 residues. Germline V gene lookup returns CDR1 ENHRY and CDR2 SYGVKD. V was cut by 10 bases and J by 2 bases, with 14 bases left in between. The rearrangement uses TRBV10-3 and TRBJ1-1; tentative D call: TRBD1 (5 bases). The sample consisted of PBMCs. The sequence came from a woman aged 45-60 years in good health and CMV-seronegative. The CDR3: CATQGARNTEAFF. CDR3 in DNA: TGTGCCACACAAGGGGCTCGCAACACTGAAGCTTTCTTT.